The source of this TCR beta chain is a study of blood T cell repertoires in COVID-19. In the study overall: Samples representing acute and convalescent COVID-19 were sourced from the United States, Italy and Spain. T cells, B-cell-depleted T cells, or PBMCs provided the cDNA or gDNA that served as material.

Original data processing: Amplification of reference gene primers provided the estimated nucleated cell counts. Libraries were prepared by immunoSEQ multiplex PCR; TCRdb keeps only in-frame clonotypes and omits some of them. V, J and clone size are those of that table, while D and trimming were read from the DNA. Seen here are 150,000 to 200,000 clones, roughly nine tenths observed once, and the top ten hold more than 0.75%. This clone was seen more than once but under ten times. The CDR3 sequence is 14 residues long. Germline V gene sequence: CDR1 MDHEN, CDR2 SYDVKM. V lost 5 bases, J lost 5 bases, and 4 bases stayed unmatched.

The chain combines TRBV28 with TRBJ1-4; 8 bases are shared with TRBD1. The specimen sequenced was peripheral blood. The clonotype originates from a man aged 18 to 30 with acute or convalescent COVID-19. CDR3 sequence (DNA): TGTGCCAGCAGTGTCAGGACAGGGAATGAAAAACTGTTTTTT. Its protein product is CASSVRTGNEKLFF.